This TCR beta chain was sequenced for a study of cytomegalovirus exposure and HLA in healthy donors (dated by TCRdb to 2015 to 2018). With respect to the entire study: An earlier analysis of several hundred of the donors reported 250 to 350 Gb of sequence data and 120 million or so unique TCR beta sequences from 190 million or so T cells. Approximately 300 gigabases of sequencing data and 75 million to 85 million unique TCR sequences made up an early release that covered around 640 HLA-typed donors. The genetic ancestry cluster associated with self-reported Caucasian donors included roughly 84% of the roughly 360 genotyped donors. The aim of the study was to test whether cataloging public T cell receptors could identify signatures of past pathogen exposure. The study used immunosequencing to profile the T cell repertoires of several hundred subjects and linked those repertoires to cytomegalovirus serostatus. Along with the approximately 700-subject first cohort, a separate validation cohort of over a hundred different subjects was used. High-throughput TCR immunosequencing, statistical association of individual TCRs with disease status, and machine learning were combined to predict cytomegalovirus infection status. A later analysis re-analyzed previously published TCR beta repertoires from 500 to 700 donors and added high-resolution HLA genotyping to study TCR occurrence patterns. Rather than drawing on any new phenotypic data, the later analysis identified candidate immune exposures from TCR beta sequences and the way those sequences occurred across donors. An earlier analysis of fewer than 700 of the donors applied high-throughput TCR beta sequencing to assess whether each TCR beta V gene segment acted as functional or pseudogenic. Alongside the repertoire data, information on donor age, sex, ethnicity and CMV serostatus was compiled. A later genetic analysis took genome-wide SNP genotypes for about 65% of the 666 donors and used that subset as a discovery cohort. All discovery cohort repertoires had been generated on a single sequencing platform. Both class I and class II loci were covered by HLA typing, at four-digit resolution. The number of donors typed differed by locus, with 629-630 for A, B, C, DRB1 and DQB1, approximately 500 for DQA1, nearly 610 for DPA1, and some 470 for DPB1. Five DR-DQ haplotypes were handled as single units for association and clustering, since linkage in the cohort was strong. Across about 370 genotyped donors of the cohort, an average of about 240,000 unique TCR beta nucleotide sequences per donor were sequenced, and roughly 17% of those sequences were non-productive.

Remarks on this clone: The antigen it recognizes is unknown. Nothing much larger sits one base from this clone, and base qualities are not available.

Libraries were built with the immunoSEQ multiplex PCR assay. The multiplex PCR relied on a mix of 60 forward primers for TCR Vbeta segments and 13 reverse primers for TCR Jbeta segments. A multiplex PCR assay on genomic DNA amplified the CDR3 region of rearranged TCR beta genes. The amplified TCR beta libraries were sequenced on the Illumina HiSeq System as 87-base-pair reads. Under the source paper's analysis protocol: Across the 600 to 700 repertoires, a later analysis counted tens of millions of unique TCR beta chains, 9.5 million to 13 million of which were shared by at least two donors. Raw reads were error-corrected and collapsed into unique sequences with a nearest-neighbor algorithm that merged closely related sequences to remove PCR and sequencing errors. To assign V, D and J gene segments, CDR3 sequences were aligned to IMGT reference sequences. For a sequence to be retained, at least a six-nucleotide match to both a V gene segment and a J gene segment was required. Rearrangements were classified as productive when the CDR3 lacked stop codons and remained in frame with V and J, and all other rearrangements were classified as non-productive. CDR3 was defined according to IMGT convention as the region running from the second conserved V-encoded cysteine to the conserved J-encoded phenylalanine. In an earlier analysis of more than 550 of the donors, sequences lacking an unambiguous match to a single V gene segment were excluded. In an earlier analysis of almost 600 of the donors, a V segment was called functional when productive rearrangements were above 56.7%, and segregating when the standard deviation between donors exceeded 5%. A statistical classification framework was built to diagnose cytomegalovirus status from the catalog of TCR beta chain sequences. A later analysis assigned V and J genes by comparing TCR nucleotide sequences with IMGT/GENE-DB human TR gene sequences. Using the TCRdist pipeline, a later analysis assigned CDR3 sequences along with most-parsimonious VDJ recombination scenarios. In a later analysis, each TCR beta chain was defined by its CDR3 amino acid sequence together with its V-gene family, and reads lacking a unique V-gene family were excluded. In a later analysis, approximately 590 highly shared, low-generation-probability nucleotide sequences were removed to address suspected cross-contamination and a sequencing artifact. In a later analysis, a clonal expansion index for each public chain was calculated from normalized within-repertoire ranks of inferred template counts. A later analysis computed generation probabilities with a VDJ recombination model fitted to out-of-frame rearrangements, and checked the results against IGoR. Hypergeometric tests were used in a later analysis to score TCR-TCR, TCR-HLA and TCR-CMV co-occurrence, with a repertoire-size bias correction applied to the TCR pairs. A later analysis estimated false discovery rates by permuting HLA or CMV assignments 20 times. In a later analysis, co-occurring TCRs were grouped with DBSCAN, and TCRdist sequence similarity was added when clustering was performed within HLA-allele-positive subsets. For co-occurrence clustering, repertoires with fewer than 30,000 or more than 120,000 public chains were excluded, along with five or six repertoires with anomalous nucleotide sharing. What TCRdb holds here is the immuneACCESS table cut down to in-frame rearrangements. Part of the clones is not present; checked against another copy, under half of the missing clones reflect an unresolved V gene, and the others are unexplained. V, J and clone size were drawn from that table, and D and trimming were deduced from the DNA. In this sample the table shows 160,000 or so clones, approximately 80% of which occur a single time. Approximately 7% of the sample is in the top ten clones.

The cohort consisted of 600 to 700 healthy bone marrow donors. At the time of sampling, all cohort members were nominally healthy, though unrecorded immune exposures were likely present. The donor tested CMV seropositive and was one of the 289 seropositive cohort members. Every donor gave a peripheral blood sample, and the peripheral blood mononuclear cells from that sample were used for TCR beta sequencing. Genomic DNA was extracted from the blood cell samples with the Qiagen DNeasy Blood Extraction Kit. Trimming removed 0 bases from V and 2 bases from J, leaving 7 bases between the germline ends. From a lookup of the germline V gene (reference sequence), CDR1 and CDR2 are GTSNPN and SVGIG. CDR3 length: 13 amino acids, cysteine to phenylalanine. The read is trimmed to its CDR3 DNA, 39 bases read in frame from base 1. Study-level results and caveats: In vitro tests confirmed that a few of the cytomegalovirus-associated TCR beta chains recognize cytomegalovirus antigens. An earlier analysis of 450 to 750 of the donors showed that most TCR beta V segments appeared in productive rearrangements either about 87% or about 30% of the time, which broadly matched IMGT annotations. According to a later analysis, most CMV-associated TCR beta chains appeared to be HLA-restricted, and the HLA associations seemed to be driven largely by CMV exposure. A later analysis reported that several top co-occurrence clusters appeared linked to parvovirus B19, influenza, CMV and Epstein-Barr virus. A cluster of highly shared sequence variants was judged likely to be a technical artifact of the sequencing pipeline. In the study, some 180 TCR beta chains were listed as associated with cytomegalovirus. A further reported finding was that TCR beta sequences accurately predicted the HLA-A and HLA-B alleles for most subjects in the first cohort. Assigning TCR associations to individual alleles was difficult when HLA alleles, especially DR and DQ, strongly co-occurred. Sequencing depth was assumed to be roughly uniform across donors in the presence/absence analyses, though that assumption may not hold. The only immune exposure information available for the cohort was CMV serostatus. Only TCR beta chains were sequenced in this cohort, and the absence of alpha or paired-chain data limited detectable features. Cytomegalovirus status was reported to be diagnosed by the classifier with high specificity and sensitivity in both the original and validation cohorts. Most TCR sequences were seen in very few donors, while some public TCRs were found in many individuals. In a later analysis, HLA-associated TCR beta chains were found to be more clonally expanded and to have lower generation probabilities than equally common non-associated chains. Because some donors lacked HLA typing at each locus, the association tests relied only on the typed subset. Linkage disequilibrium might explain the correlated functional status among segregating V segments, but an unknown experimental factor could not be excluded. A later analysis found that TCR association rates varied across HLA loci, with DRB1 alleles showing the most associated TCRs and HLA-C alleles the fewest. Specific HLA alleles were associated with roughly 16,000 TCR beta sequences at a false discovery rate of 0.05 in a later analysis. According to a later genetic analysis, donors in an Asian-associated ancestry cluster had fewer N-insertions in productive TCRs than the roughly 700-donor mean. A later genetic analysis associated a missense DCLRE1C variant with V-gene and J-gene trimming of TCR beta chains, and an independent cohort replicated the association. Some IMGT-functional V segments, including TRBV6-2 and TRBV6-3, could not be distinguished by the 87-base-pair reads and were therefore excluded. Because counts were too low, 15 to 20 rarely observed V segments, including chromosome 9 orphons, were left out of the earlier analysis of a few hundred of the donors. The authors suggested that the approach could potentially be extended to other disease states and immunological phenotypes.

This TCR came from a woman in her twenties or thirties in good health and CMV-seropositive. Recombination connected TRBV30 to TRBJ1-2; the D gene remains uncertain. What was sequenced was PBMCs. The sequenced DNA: TGTGCCTGGAGTGTCATTTCAAACTATGGCTACACCTTC. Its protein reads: CAWSVISNYGYTF.